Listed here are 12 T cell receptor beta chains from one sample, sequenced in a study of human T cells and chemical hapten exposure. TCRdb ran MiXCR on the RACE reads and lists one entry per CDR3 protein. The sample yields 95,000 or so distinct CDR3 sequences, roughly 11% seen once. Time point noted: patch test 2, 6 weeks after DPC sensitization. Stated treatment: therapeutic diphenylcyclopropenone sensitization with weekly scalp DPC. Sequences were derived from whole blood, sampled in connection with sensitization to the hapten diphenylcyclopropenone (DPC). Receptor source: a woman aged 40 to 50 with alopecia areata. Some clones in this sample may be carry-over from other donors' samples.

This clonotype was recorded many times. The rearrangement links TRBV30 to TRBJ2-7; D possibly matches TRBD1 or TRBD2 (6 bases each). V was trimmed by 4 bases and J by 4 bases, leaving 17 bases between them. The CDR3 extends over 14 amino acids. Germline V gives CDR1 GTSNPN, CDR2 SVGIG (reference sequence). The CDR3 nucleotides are TGTGCCTGGACCTCGGACGGAGGGGGATACGAGCAGTACTTC. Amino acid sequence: CAWTSDGGGYEQYF.

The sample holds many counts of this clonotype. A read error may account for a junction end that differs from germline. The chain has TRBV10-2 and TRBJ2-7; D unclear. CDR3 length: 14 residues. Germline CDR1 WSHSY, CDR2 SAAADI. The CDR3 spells CASSGSGPSSEQYF. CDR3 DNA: TGCGCCAGCAGTGGCTCTGGACCATCCTCCGAGCAGTACTTC.

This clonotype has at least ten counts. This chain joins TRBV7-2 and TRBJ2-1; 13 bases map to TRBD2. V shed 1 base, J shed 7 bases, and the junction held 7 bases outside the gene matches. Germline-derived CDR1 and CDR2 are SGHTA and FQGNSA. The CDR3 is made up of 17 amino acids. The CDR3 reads CASSLGTSGSSGNEQFF. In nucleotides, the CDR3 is TGTGCCAGCAGCTTAGGGACTAGCGGGAGTTCGGGTAATGAGCAGTTCTTC.

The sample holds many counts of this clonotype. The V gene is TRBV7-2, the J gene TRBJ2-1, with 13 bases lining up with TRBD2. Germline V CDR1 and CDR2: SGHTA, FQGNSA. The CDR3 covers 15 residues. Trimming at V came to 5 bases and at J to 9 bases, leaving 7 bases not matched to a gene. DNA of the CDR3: TGTGCCAGCAGCGAACTAGCGGGGGGGCATTTTGAGCAGTTCTTC. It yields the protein CASSELAGGHFEQFF. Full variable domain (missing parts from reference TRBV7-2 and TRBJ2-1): GAGVSQSPSNKVTEKGKDVELRCDPISGHTALYWYRQSLGQGLEFLIYFQGNSAPDKSGLPSDRFSAERTGGSVSTLTIQRTQQEDSAVYLCASSELAGGHFEQFFGPGTRLTVL.

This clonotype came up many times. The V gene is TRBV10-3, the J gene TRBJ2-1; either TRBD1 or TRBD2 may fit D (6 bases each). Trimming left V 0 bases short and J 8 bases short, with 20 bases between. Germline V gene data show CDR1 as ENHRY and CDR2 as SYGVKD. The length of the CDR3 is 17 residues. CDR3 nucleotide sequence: TGTGCCATCAGTGAGTCGAAAGTAGGGGGGAAAATCCATGAGCAGTTCTTC. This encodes CAISESKVGGKIHEQFF.

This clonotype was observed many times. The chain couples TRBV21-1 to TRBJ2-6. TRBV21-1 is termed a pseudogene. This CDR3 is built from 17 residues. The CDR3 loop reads CASSKEVLHSGANVLTF. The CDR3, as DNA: TGTGCCAGCAGCAAAGAAGTATTGCACTCTGGGGCCAACGTCCTGACTTTC.

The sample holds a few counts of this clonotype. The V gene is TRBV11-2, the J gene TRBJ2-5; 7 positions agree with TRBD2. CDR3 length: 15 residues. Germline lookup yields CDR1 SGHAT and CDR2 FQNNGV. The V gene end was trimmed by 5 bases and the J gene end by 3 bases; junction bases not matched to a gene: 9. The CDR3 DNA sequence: TGTGCCAGCAGCGTCGCCGGGACTACCAAAGAGACCCAGTACTTC. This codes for CASSVAGTTKETQYF.

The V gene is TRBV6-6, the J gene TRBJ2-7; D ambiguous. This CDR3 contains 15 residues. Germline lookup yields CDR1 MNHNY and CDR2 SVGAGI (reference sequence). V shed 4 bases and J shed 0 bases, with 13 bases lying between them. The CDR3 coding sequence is TGTGCCAGCAGTTCCTGGGCCCTAAACTCCTACGAGCAGTACTTC. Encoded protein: CASSSWALNSYEQYF.

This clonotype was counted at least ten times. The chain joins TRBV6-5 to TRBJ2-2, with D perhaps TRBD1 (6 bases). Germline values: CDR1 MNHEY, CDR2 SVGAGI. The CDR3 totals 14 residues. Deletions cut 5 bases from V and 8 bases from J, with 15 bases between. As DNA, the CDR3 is TGTGCCAGCAGTGAGACAGGTCAAACAGGGGAGCTGTTTTTT. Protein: CASSETGQTGELFF.

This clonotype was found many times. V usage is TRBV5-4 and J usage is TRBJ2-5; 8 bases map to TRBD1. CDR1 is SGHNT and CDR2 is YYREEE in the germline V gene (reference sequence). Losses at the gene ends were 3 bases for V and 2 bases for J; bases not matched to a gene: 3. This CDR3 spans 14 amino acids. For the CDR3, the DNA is TGTGCCAGCAGCTCCCGGACAGGGCAAGAGACCCAGTACTTC. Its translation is CASSSRTGQETQYF.

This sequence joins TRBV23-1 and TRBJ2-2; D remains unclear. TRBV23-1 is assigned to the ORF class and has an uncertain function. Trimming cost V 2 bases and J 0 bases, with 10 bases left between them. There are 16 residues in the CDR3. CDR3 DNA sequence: TGCGCCAGCAGTCAACTGATAACAGCGAACACCGGGGAGCTGTTTTTT. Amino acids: CASSQLITANTGELFF.

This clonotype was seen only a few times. CDR3: CASSYSRGGAIGDTQYF. The DNA of the CDR3 is TGTGCCAGCAGTTACTCGCGCGGGGGGGCCATAGGGGATACGCAGTATTTT. The rearrangement uses TRBV6-5 and TRBJ2-3, with 9 positions matching TRBD2. With V trimmed by 0 bases and J by 6 bases, 10 bases remained unmatched. The germline V gene encodes CDR1 MNHEY and CDR2 SVGAGI. The CDR3 spans 17 residues.